This entry lists 2 T cell receptor beta chains sequenced from one sample in a study of regulatory T cells in long-lasting Graves disease. Time point indicated: newly diagnosed GD, antithyroid drugs for less than 3 months. PBMC RNA was the source of the TCR library. Relying on iRepertoire HTBI primers and Arm-PCR of CDR3 regions, the team built TCR beta libraries. TCRdb reprocessed the multiplex PCR reads via MiXCR and lists one record per CDR3 protein. The sample shows about 540,000 distinct CDR3 sequences, less than 15% of them seen only once. In addition, the sample was reused for a study of T cells in Graves' hyperthyroidism and ophthalmopathy.

The sample consisted of peripheral blood mononuclear cells (PBMCs), taken at new diagnosis, from a patient treated with antithyroid drugs. The receptors were gathered from a man younger than 40 with Graves disease.

This chain connects TRBV6-4 to TRBJ2-2, with TRBD2 identical over 14 bases. Germline V gene sequence: CDR1 MRHNA, CDR2 SNTAGT. This CDR3 has 18 amino acids. J lost 3 bases, V lost 0 bases, and 3 bases had no gene match. CDR3 in DNA: TGTGCCAGCAGTGACTCGACTAGCGGGAGGGCCGACACCGGGGAGCTGTTTTTT. It is translated as CASSDSTSGRADTGELFF.

This clonotype was seen at least ten times. This rearrangement joins TRBV29-1 to TRBJ1-1; tentatively, D is TRBD1 (6 bases). The length of the CDR3 is 13 residues. From germline, CDR1 is SQVTM and CDR2 ANQGSEA. V lost 5 bases to trimming and J lost 1 base, with 11 bases between them. The CDR3 region is CSVRNRENTEAFF. The CDR3 region has the DNA TGCAGCGTTAGGAACAGGGAGAACACTGAAGCTTTCTTT.